This entry lists 31 T cell receptor beta chains sequenced from one sample in a study of OX40 agonist ivuxolimab in advanced cancers. Library construction relied on the immunoSEQ multiplex PCR assay. TCRdb carries this immuneACCESS record with in-frame sequences only. Its versions omit some clonotypes, under half of them owing to an unresolved V gene in the studies checked, with the rest unexplained. In all, the sample holds 69,000 or so clones, and 85% of those were seen once. The ten largest clones capture roughly 0.9% of the sample. This material consisted of CD4+ or CD8+ T cells sorted from blood, taken in a trial of the OX40 agonist ivuxolimab. The receptors were gathered from an adult with an advanced solid tumor such as melanoma, head and neck, liver or kidney cancer.

This clone was seen a single time. The chain is built from TRBV28 and TRBJ1-1; 9 bases align to TRBD1. There are 15 residues in the CDR3. Germline assignment: CDR1 MDHEN and CDR2 SYDVKM. V was clipped by 2 bases and J by 3 bases; unmatched bases: 4. The CDR3 DNA is TGTGCCAGCAGTTTAGAGGGACAGGGAGACACTGAAGCTTTCTTT. This translates into CASSLEGQGDTEAFF.

The chain links TRBV23-1 to TRBJ2-6, with TRBD2 matching over 11 bases. TRBV23-1 is an ORF, and what it does is uncertain. The CDR3 covers 17 residues. With 6 bases clipped from V and 0 bases from J, the junction kept 4 bases outside the gene matches. CDR3 coding DNA: TGCGCCAGCAGACGGACTAGCGGGCGCTCTGGGGCCAACGTCCTGACTTTC. Its translation: CASRRTSGRSGANVLTF.

V and J are TRBV25-1 and TRBJ1-2; 7 bases fit TRBD1. Trimming took 8 bases from V and 3 from J; bases not matched to a gene: 3. The CDR3 has 12 residues. Germline CDR1 MGHDK, CDR2 SYGVNS. Here the CDR3 DNA reads TGTGCCAGCGGGGGACAGTACTATGGCTACACCTTC. This sequence encodes CASGGQYYGYTF.

The DNA for the CDR3 is TGTGCCAGCTCGGGTTCGTGGGGTTCTAGTGTCTCTGGGGCCAACGTCCTGACTTTC. Its translation is CASSGSWGSSVSGANVLTF. The V and J genes are TRBV18 and TRBJ2-6; D call uncertain. This CDR3 has 19 amino acids. CDR1 KGHSH and CDR2 LQKENI come from the germline V gene. V lost 6 bases to trimming and J lost 0 bases, with 21 bases between them.

The V and J genes are TRBV7-6 and TRBJ1-5, with 8 bases aligning to TRBD1. This CDR3 has 16 amino acids. Trimming cost V 6 bases and J 2 bases; bases outside gene matches: 9. Germline assignment: CDR1 SGHVS and CDR2 FNYEAQ. DNA of the CDR3: TGTGCCAGCAGGGACAGAGACAGGGGATGCAATCAGCCCCAGCATTTT. It specifies CASRDRDRGCNQPQHF.

This sequence joins TRBV2 and TRBJ1-4; a possible D gene is TRBD1 (5 bases). This CDR3 is built from 15 residues. Trimming shortened V by 6 bases and J by 0 bases, and 11 bases separated the two germline ends. The germline V gene encodes CDR1 SNHLY and CDR2 FYNNEI. CDR3 residues: CASRDWGATNEKLFF. CDR3 sequence (DNA): TGTGCCAGCAGGGATTGGGGGGCAACTAATGAAAAACTGTTTTTT. The full variable domain, rest sourced from reference TRBV2 and TRBJ1-4, is EPEVTQTPSHQVTQMGQEVILRCVPISNHLYFYWYRQILGQKVEFLVSFYNNEISEKSEIFDDQFSVERPDGSNFTLKIRSTKLEDSAMYFCASRDWGATNEKLFFGSGTQLSVL.

The V and J genes are TRBV10-3 and TRBJ2-6; tentatively, D is TRBD1 (5 bases). V gave up 2 bases and J gave up 0 bases, with 17 bases separating them. The CDR3 runs to 19 residues. The germline V gene has CDR1 ENHRY and CDR2 SYGVKD. This CDR3 reads CAISELTGRGSSGANVLTF. DNA of the CDR3: TGTGCCATCAGTGAGCTAACAGGAAGGGGTTCCTCTGGGGCCAACGTCCTGACTTTC.

This rearrangement joins TRBV7-9 to TRBJ2-3; 15 nucleotides line up with TRBD2. The CDR3 sequence is 16 residues long. The J segment lost 5 bases and the V segment lost 4 bases, leaving 4 bases of the junction unmatched. CDR1 SEHNR and CDR2 FQNEAQ come from the germline V gene (reference sequence). The CDR3 sequence is CASSWGLAGGGDTQYF. The CDR3 DNA reads TGTGCCAGCAGCTGGGGACTAGCGGGGGGAGGAGATACGCAGTATTTT.

The rearrangement joins TRBV6-1 to TRBJ1-5, with D tentatively TRBD1 (5 bases). The CDR3 consists of 12 residues. Germline CDR1 reads MNHNS; CDR2 reads SASEGT. Trimming stripped 6 bases from V and 6 bases from J, with 9 bases between. CDR3 coding DNA: TGTGCCAGCAGCCTCAGGGCTCAGCCCCAGCATTTT. Its protein product is CASSLRAQPQHF.

V is TRBV5-1 and J is TRBJ2-7; D is possibly TRBD1 (6 bases). Trimming removed 4 bases from V and 4 bases from J, with 21 bases in between. The CDR3 has 16 amino acids. Germline CDR1 is SGHRS and CDR2 is YFSETQ. CDR3 in amino acids: CASSPDNDRPLYEQYF. CDR3 DNA: TGCGCCAGCAGCCCCGATAATGACAGGCCCCTTTACGAGCAGTACTTC.

V and J are TRBV28 and TRBJ1-2, with TRBD1 as a possible D gene (6 bases). CDR1 and CDR2 from the germline V gene are MDHEN and SYDVKM. This CDR3 comprises 17 residues. Trimming took off 8 bases at V and 6 bases at J, with 28 bases between the two ends. In DNA, the CDR3 is TGTGCCAGCTTGGGGACATTCTCTAAGGTGGTGTGGCATGGCTACACCTTC. It codes for CASLGTFSKVVWHGYTF.

The J gene is TRBJ1-5, the V gene TRBV7-8; the match to TRBD1 covers 10 bases. J lost 6 bases, V lost 3 bases, and 11 bases had no gene match. Germline-derived CDR1 and CDR2 are SGHVS and FQNEAQ. The CDR3 covers 17 residues. The CDR3 loop reads CASSLMTGGVGSQPQHF. CDR3 in DNA: TGTGCCAGCAGCTTGATGACAGGGGGCGTAGGAAGTCAGCCCCAGCATTTT. The full variable domain, completed using reference TRBV7-8 and TRBJ1-5, is GAGVSQSPRYKVAKRGQDVALRCDPISGHVSLFWYQQALGQGPEFLTYFQNEAQLDKSGLPSDRFFAERPEGSVSTLKIQRTQQEDSAVYLCASSLMTGGVGSQPQHFGDGTRLSIL.

The V and J genes are TRBV5-5 and TRBJ1-2; no firm D call. V lost 2 bases and J 5 bases, leaving 10 bases between the germline ends. CDR1 SGHKS and CDR2 YYEKEE come from the germline V gene (reference sequence). The CDR3 length is 13 residues. CDR3 coding DNA: TGTGCCAGCAGCTTCGACCCTATTTATGGCTACACCTTC. Translating gives CASSFDPIYGYTF.

The chain links TRBV11-2 to TRBJ2-1; TRBD2 matches at 9 bases. CDR1 is SGHAT, CDR2 FQNNGV, per germline. This CDR3 has 15 residues. V gave up 2 bases and J gave up 5 bases; unmatched junction bases: 4. CDR3 in amino acids: CASSLSGGLHNEQFF. The CDR3 DNA sequence: TGTGCCAGCAGCTTAAGCGGGGGGCTCCACAATGAGCAGTTCTTC.

The V call is TRBV6-4, the J call TRBJ1-2; 10 bases are shared with TRBD1. CDR1 and CDR2 (germline): MRHNA, SNTAGT. The CDR3 sequence is 14 residues long. With 6 bases clipped from V and 6 bases from J, the junction kept 7 bases outside the gene matches. The CDR3 is CASSAGTGVNGYTF. The CDR3 DNA reads as TGTGCCAGCAGCGCCGGGACAGGGGTGAATGGCTACACCTTC.

The genes are TRBV28 and TRBJ2-7; 7 nucleotides agree with TRBD1. CDR3 length: 13 residues. CDR1 MDHEN and CDR2 SYDVKM come from the germline V gene. V dropped 5 bases and J dropped 4; count of bases not matched to a gene: 5. The DNA of the CDR3 is TGTGCCAGCAGTGGGACAGCCGTTTACGAGCAGTACTTC. Translated, it gives CASSGTAVYEQYF.

The chain carries TRBV6-5 and TRBJ2-7; TRBD1 matches 9 bases. The CDR3 extends over 15 amino acids. The junction had 3 bases not matched to a gene; V was cut back by 0 bases and J by 3 bases. Germline V CDR1 and CDR2: MNHEY, SVGAGI. CDR3 DNA sequence: TGTGCCAGCAGTTACTCCCGGACAGGGGACTACGAGCAGTACTTC. Protein product: CASSYSRTGDYEQYF.

J is TRBJ2-1 and V is TRBV11-3, with 11 bases fitting TRBD1. The V segment lost 3 bases and the J segment 7 bases; nucleotides outside the gene matches: 8. This CDR3 contains 16 residues. Germline lookup yields CDR1 SGHNT and CDR2 YENEEA. The CDR3 here is CASSFFSGTGGNEQFF. DNA of the CDR3: TGTGCCAGCAGCTTCTTTTCCGGGACAGGGGGAAATGAGCAGTTCTTC.

Only a few counts were recorded for this clone. This chain links TRBV15 with TRBJ1-1, with unresolved D. Germline CDR1 is LNHNV and CDR2 is YYDKDF (reference sequence). The CDR3 runs 16 residues. Trimming cost V 0 bases and J 0 bases, with 11 bases left between them. CDR3 DNA sequence: TGTGCCACCAGCAGAGATCGGAACACGGTGAACACTGAAGCTTTCTTT. Translated, it gives CATSRDRNTVNTEAFF. Variable domain in full (rest from reference TRBV15 and TRBJ1-1): DAMVIQNPRYQVTQFGKPVTLSCSQTLNHNVMYWYQQKSSQAPKLLFHYYDKDFNNEADTPDNFQSRRPNTSFCFLDIRSPGLGDTAMYLCATSRDRNTVNTEAFFGQGTRLTVV.

J is TRBJ2-3 and V is TRBV10-3; 9 bases are a match to TRBD2. V was pared by 4 bases and J by 1 base, with 6 bases of the junction left unmatched. Per germline, CDR1 ENHRY and CDR2 SYGVKD. The CDR3 consists of 16 residues. This chain's CDR3 is CAISGRKRGGTDTQYF. DNA for the CDR3: TGTGCCATCAGTGGCAGGAAGCGGGGGGGCACAGATACGCAGTATTTT.

Turning to this clone: The junction departs from germline at one end; a sequencing error may be responsible. This rearrangement joins TRBV5-1 to TRBJ1-2; D is possibly TRBD1 (5 bases). This CDR3 comprises 13 residues. Germline lookup yields CDR1 SGHRS and CDR2 YFSETQ. The CDR3 reads CASSEGRGGGYTF. CDR3 sequence (DNA): TGTGCCAGCAGCGAGGGACGAGGCGGCGGCTACACCTTC.

The gene calls are TRBV11-3 and TRBJ2-6, with 9 bases lining up with TRBD1. J was trimmed by 0 bases and V by 4 bases; bases with no gene match: 4. CDR3 length: 17 amino acids. Germline CDR1 is SGHNT and CDR2 is YENEEA. The CDR3 loop is CASSSGQGSSGANVLTF. DNA for the CDR3: TGTGCCAGCAGCTCGGGACAGGGCAGCTCTGGGGCCAACGTCCTGACTTTC.

The chain recombines TRBV14 with TRBJ1-6, with 7 bases matching TRBD1. CDR1 and CDR2 (germline): SGHDN, FVKESK. J was trimmed by 5 bases and V by 2 bases; bases with no gene match: 3. The CDR3 covers 15 residues. This CDR3 is CASSQQGENNSPLHF. The CDR3 bases are TGTGCCAGCAGCCAACAGGGGGAAAATAATTCACCCCTCCACTTT.

This chain joins TRBV9 and TRBJ2-1; 9 nucleotides match TRBD1. The CDR3 is made up of 14 amino acids. Germline CDR1 SGDLS, CDR2 YYNGEE. V was clipped by 3 bases and J by 3 bases; unmatched bases: 1. CDR3 coding DNA: TGTGCCAGCAGCGGACAGGGGGACTACAATGAGCAGTTCTTC. Protein product: CASSGQGDYNEQFF.

The chain couples TRBV6-4 to TRBJ2-7; TRBD1 matches at 9 bases. CDR3 length: 15 residues. V trimming: 7 bases; J trimming: 2 bases; junction bases outside the gene matches: 9. Germline V gene sequence: CDR1 MRHNA, CDR2 SNTAGT. This CDR3 is CASILTGGHTYEQYF. DNA for the CDR3: TGTGCCAGCATCCTAACAGGGGGCCACACCTACGAGCAGTACTTC.

The chain links TRBV4-2 to TRBJ2-7; 11 bases fit TRBD2. J was trimmed by 0 bases and V by 1 base; bases with no gene match: 14. This CDR3 comprises 20 residues. CDR1 LGHNA and CDR2 YNFKEQ come from the germline V gene. CDR3 loop: CASSQVALGASGGSSYEQYF. The CDR3, as DNA: TGTGCCAGCAGCCAAGTCGCCCTGGGGGCTAGCGGGGGGTCCTCCTACGAGCAGTACTTC.

The V gene is TRBV28, the J gene TRBJ1-6, with 11 bases aligning to TRBD1. V shed 8 bases, J shed 10 bases, and the junction held 4 bases outside the gene matches. The CDR3 has 13 amino acids. In germline, CDR1 is MDHEN, CDR2 SYDVKM. The CDR3 sequence: CASYRDRGSPLHF. The CDR3 nucleotides read TGTGCCAGCTACCGGGACAGGGGGTCACCCCTCCACTTT.

This clone was detected only once. The rearrangement joins TRBV7-8 to TRBJ2-7; either TRBD1 or TRBD2 may fit D (6 bases each). Per germline, CDR1 SGHVS and CDR2 FQNEAQ. Trimming took 3 bases from V and 4 from J, leaving 13 bases between them. The CDR3 extends over 14 amino acids. CDR3 sequence reads: CASSFGGQRYEQYF. DNA of the CDR3: TGTGCCAGCAGCTTCGGGGGACAAAGGTACGAGCAGTACTTC.

The gene calls are TRBV7-8 and TRBJ1-5, with 7 nucleotides matching TRBD1. Trimming cost V 3 bases and J 7 bases; bases outside gene matches: 6. The CDR3 consists of 14 residues. Per germline, CDR1 SGHVS and CDR2 FQNEAQ. The CDR3 spells CASSLRQGSQPQHF. The CDR3 coding sequence is TGTGCCAGCAGCTTGAGACAGGGATCCCAGCCCCAGCATTTT.

This rearrangement joins TRBV30 to TRBJ1-4; D is perhaps TRBD1 (6 bases). Germline V gives CDR1 GTSNPN, CDR2 SVGIG (reference sequence). The germline V and J ends were trimmed by 3 bases and 8 bases, with 13 bases remaining between them. The CDR3 sequence is 13 residues long. CDR3 coding DNA: TGTGCCTGGAGCCCGGGACACGGGGAAAAACTGTTTTTT. This gives the protein CAWSPGHGEKLFF.

The V call is TRBV11-2, the J call TRBJ2-7; 7 positions agree with TRBD2. The CDR3 length is 16 residues. V dropped 4 bases and J dropped 0; count of bases not matched to a gene: 9. Germline V lookup: CDR1 SGHAT, CDR2 FQNNGV. The CDR3 DNA is TGTGCCAGCAGCTCGGGGAGGGGACGGAACTCCTACGAGCAGTACTTC. Its translation is CASSSGRGRNSYEQYF.